This entry is about one T cell receptor (beta chain). These data originate in a study of shared clonotypes between healthy human individuals. This CDR3 is 16 amino acids long. Losses at the gene ends were 2 bases for V and 5 bases for J; bases not matched to a gene: 5. CDR1 is SGHDN and CDR2 is FVKESK in the germline V gene. This was a deep-level run. Generated by immunoSEQ multiplex PCR, the TCRdb table keeps only in-frame clones and is missing some. The table lists approximately 740,000 clones, 74% of them singletons, with 1.5% to 2% in the top ten. The V call is TRBV14, the J call TRBJ2-3; 12 bases agree with TRBD2. What was sequenced was memory CD4+ T cells sorted from blood. Subset denoted: CD45RA-negative fraction. This sequence originates from a woman between 25 and 40 years old in good health. CDR3 DNA sequence: TGTGCCAGCAGCCAACTGACTAGCGGGAGAGGAGATACGCAGTATTTT. It codes for CASSQLTSGRGDTQYF.